The 22 T cell receptor beta chains presented below share a single source sample, sequenced in a study of cytomegalovirus exposure and HLA in healthy donors. The PCR used 60 Vbeta and 13 Jbeta primers. Data came from immunoSEQ multiplex PCR; TCRdb stores just in-frame clones and leaves some out. There are roughly 100,000 clones in the sample; more than 65% occur only once, and approximately 0.8% lies in the top ten. Material for sequencing was PBMCs. The receptors shown here come from a boy aged 5 to 17 in good health and CMV-seronegative.

This clone occurred a few times. This chain joins TRBV5-6 and TRBJ1-2, with 8 bases fitting TRBD1. Germline lookup yields CDR1 SGHDT and CDR2 YYEEEE. The length of the CDR3 is 15 residues. V shed 4 bases, J shed 7 bases, and the junction held 12 bases outside the gene matches. The CDR3 loop is CASSPLSQGDFGYTF. In DNA form, the CDR3 reads TGTGCCAGCAGCCCACTATCACAGGGGGACTTTGGCTACACCTTC.

The chain uses TRBV28 and TRBJ1-5; no clear D. The CDR3 contains 14 residues. The V end was cut by 4 bases, the J end by 5 bases, with 12 bases between. CDR1 is MDHEN, CDR2 SYDVKM, per germline. The CDR3 spells CASSSAGEYQPQHF. CDR3 DNA sequence: TGTGCCAGCAGTTCAGCCGGGGAGTATCAGCCCCAGCATTTT.

The J gene is TRBJ1-5, the V gene TRBV6-1; D ambiguous. V dropped 1 base and J dropped 2 bases, with 3 bases sitting between them. The V gene's germline CDR1 is MNHNS and CDR2 SASEGT. The CDR3 length is 13 residues. In DNA, the CDR3 is TGTGCCAGCAGTGAAGGAGGCAATCAGCCCCAGCATTTT. This sequence encodes CASSEGGNQPQHF.

This sequence joins TRBV2 and TRBJ2-1; D gene uncertain. This CDR3 is 13 amino acids long. V dropped 0 bases and J dropped 10 bases, with 10 bases sitting between them. Germline values: CDR1 SNHLY, CDR2 FYNNEI. The CDR3 bases are TGTGCCAGCAGTGAAGCGCTACCCGGGGAGCAGTTCTTC. This translates into CASSEALPGEQFF.

The V and J genes are TRBV27 and TRBJ2-2, with D hard to call. CDR3 length equals 13 residues. Per germline, CDR1 MNHEY and CDR2 SMNVEV (reference sequence). Deletions cut 3 bases from V and 5 bases from J, with 7 bases between. CDR3 bases: TGTGCCAGCAGTTTCCCCGGGACCGGGGAGCTGTTTTTT. Protein product: CASSFPGTGELFF.

This clone was seen a single time. The rearrangement links TRBV28 to TRBJ1-2; D is possibly TRBD1 (6 bases). The CDR3 totals 16 residues. CDR1 is MDHEN and CDR2 is SYDVKM in the germline V gene. V shed 1 base and J shed 4 bases, with 16 bases lying between them. In nucleotides, the CDR3 is TGTGCCAGCAGTTTATCCGGTCTGACAGGACCCTATGGCTACACCTTC. Translating it yields CASSLSGLTGPYGYTF.

The rearrangement uses TRBV5-4 and TRBJ1-1; D ambiguous. V lost 0 bases, J lost 4 bases, and 10 bases lay in between. Per germline, CDR1 SGHNT and CDR2 YYREEE (reference sequence). This CDR3 comprises 14 residues. The CDR3 DNA follows: TGTGCCAGCAGCTTGGACGGGAGTGGCACTGAAGCTTTCTTT. Encoded protein: CASSLDGSGTEAFF.

This chain links TRBV2 with TRBJ2-1, with TRBD2 matching 7 bases. Trimming at V came to 1 base and at J to 5 bases, leaving 8 bases not matched to a gene. Looked up from germline, CDR1 is SNHLY and CDR2 is FYNNEI. The CDR3 length is 16 residues. The CDR3 sequence is CASSEVGGSYNNEQFF. The CDR3 DNA is TGTGCCAGCAGTGAAGTGGGCGGGAGTTACAACAATGAGCAGTTCTTC.

The chain recombines TRBV6-6 with TRBJ2-1; 7 bases agree with TRBD2. This CDR3 contains 13 residues. The germline V gene encodes CDR1 MNHNY and CDR2 SVGAGI (reference sequence). V lost 5 bases and J lost 7; bases outside the gene matches: 5. CDR3 in DNA: TGTGCCAGCAGTCTAGCGGAAGAAAATGAGCAGTTCTTC. Protein product: CASSLAEENEQFF.

The chain has TRBV7-2 and TRBJ2-3, with D possibly being TRBD2 (5 bases). V was trimmed by 8 bases and J by 1 base, leaving 10 bases between them. This CDR3 has 13 residues. The V gene's germline CDR1 is SGHTA and CDR2 FQGNSA. CDR3 in amino acids: CASAWERTDTQYF. CDR3 DNA sequence: TGTGCCAGCGCCTGGGAGCGCACAGATACGCAGTATTTT. The variable domain in full, with the rest retrieved from reference TRBV7-2 and TRBJ2-3, is GAGVSQSPSNKVTEKGKDVELRCDPISGHTALYWYRQSLGQGLEFLIYFQGNSAPDKSGLPSDRFSAERTGGSVSTLTIQRTQQEDSAVYLCASAWERTDTQYFGPGTRLTVL.

The chain uses TRBV11-2 and TRBJ1-1; D is undetermined. The ends were cut back, 1 base at V and 0 bases at J, with 9 bases in the middle. This CDR3 region has 15 residues. Germline V gives CDR1 SGHAT, CDR2 FQNNGV. The CDR3 bases are TGTGCCAGCAGCTTAGGGGGAGGGATGAACACTGAAGCTTTCTTT. It is translated as CASSLGGGMNTEAFF.

The chain has TRBV5-1 and TRBJ1-1; 7 bases agree with TRBD1. This CDR3 contains 15 residues. Looked up from germline, CDR1 is SGHRS and CDR2 is YFSETQ. V gave up 4 bases and J gave up 2 bases; unmatched junction bases: 8. The CDR3 spells CASSSGTGANTEAFF. In DNA form, the CDR3 reads TGCGCCAGCAGCAGCGGCACAGGGGCCAACACTGAAGCTTTCTTT. The full variable domain, completed using reference TRBV5-1 and TRBJ1-1, is KAGVTQTPRYLIKTRGQQVTLSCSPISGHRSVSWYQQTPGQGLQFLFEYFSETQRNKGNFPGRFSGRQFSNSRSEMNVSTLELGDSALYLCASSSGTGANTEAFFGQGTRLTVV.

This sequence joins TRBV27 and TRBJ1-5; no definite D call. In germline, CDR1 is MNHEY, CDR2 SMNVEV (reference sequence). The CDR3 loop spans 12 amino acids. With 4 bases removed from V and 6 bases from J, the gap between germline ends came to 7 bases. CDR3 coding DNA: TGTGCCAGCAGTTCGAACGGTCAGCCCCAGCATTTT. Residues: CASSSNGQPQHF.

The chain employs TRBV25-1 and TRBJ2-7; TRBD1 is a possible D gene (5 bases). The germline gives CDR1 MGHDK, CDR2 SYGVNS. This CDR3 spans 14 amino acids. Trimming shortened V by 3 bases and J by 0 bases, and 9 bases separated the two germline ends. The chain's CDR3 is CASSDGGASYEQYF. The CDR3, as DNA: TGTGCCAGCAGTGATGGTGGGGCCTCCTACGAGCAGTACTTC.

This CDR3 is CASGGRNEQFF. The CDR3 DNA is TGTGCCAGTGGGGGGAGGAATGAGCAGTTCTTC. This sequence joins TRBV19 and TRBJ2-1, with D possibly TRBD2 on 6 matching bases. From germline, CDR1 is LNHDA and CDR2 SQIVND (reference sequence). V was trimmed by 8 bases and J by 7 bases, leaving 9 bases between them. This CDR3 is built from 11 residues.

V gene TRBV7-6 combines with J gene TRBJ2-6; D is unresolved. The CDR3 loop spans 15 amino acids. The germline V gene has CDR1 SGHVS and CDR2 FNYEAQ. The ends were cut back, 1 base at V and 3 bases at J, with 7 bases in the middle. The CDR3 protein is CASSLESVGANVLTF. The CDR3 DNA reads as TGTGCCAGCAGCTTAGAGTCAGTTGGGGCCAACGTCCTGACTTTC. The complete variable domain, with remaining parts taken from reference TRBV7-6 and TRBJ2-6, reads GAGVSQSPRYKVTKRGQDVALRCDPISGHVSLYWYRQALGQGPEFLTYFNYEAQQDKSGLPNDRFSAERPEGSISTLTIQRTEQRDSAMYRCASSLESVGANVLTFGAGSRLTVL.

This clone was seen a few times. V is TRBV30 and J is TRBJ2-5; a possible D gene is TRBD2 (6 bases). CDR1 and CDR2 from the germline V gene are GTSNPN and SVGIG (reference sequence). This CDR3 has 13 amino acids. V was trimmed by 3 bases and J by 5 bases, leaving 13 bases between them. CDR3 loop: CAWRVGSGETQYF. The CDR3 DNA reads TGTGCCTGGAGAGTCGGGAGCGGGGAGACCCAGTACTTC.

This clone was counted between two and nine times. V and J are TRBV6-1 and TRBJ2-1; D not certain. The CDR3 has 13 residues. Per the germline V gene, CDR1 is MNHNS and CDR2 is SASEGT. With 4 bases removed from V and 13 bases from J, the gap between germline ends came to 17 bases. CDR3 loop: CASSVSARERQFF. The DNA for the CDR3 is TGTGCCAGCAGTGTCTCCGCTAGAGAGCGACAGTTCTTC.

This clone was counted a few times. V gene TRBV15 combines with J gene TRBJ2-2; maybe TRBD1 (5 bases). In germline, CDR1 is LNHNV, CDR2 YYDKDF (reference sequence). This CDR3 comprises 15 residues. V shed 6 bases and J shed 1 base, with 12 bases lying between them. CDR3 in amino acids: CATSNLGENTGELFF. For the CDR3, the DNA is TGTGCCACCAGTAATTTAGGGGAGAACACCGGGGAGCTGTTTTTT.

J is TRBJ2-7 and V is TRBV29-1; 11 bases match TRBD1. This CDR3 contains 12 residues. With V trimmed by 7 bases and J by 6 bases, 5 bases remained unmatched. The germline V gene encodes CDR1 SQVTM and CDR2 ANQGSEA. CDR3 loop: CSAWTGGSEQYF. The CDR3 DNA sequence: TGCAGCGCTTGGACAGGGGGCAGCGAGCAGTACTTC.

J is TRBJ1-5 and V is TRBV5-6, with D possibly TRBD1 on 5 matching bases. Germline CDR1 is SGHDT and CDR2 is YYEEEE. The CDR3 runs to 14 residues. V gave up 1 base and J gave up 1 base, with 6 bases separating them. The CDR3 bases are TGTGCCAGCAGCTTGAAGGGGAGCAATCAGCCCCAGCATTTT. As protein: CASSLKGSNQPQHF. Complete variable domain (other parts from reference TRBV5-6 and TRBJ1-5): DAGVTQSPTHLIKTRGQQVTLRCSPKSGHDTVSWYQQALGQGPQFIFQYYEEEERQRGNFPDRFSGHQFPNYSSELNVNALLLGDSALYLCASSLKGSNQPQHFGDGTRLSIL.

The chain combines TRBV11-3 with TRBJ2-3; 13 positions match TRBD2. The germline V gene encodes CDR1 SGHNT and CDR2 YENEEA. The CDR3 runs 18 residues. V dropped 5 bases and J dropped 0; count of bases not matched to a gene: 8. The CDR3 bases are TGTGCCAGCAGCAGCGGACTAGCGGGAGCCTTCAGCACAGATACGCAGTATTTT. It is translated as CASSSGLAGAFSTDTQYF.